Presented here are 26 T cell receptor beta chains from one specimen sequenced in a study of T cells in Graves' hyperthyroidism and ophthalmopathy (dated by TCRdb to the late 2010s). Libraries were made using multiplex PCR. TCRdb names Illumina HiSeq 2000 as the instrument used. TCR beta CDR3 regions were amplified from RNA transcripts. The TCR CDR3 was subjected to a first round of RT-PCR using the HTBI primer set and the Qiagen OneStep RT-PCR kit. TCRdb cleaned the public reads at Q25 with fastp, built clones with MiXCR and kept in-frame beta chains. When rows share a CDR3 protein, they turn into one entry using the most common DNA and genes. This sample is represented by 350,000 to 400,000 distinct CDR3 sequences; 14% to 15% of them were singletons. 30% to 35% of the sample goes to the ten largest clones. The sequenced sample consisted of blood. The receptors were gathered from a woman aged 25 to 45 with Graves' hyperthyroidism.

This clonotype was found a few times. CDR3 bases: TGTGCCAGCAGTGTCGGGAGAAATCAGCCCCAGCATTTT. Its protein is CASSVGRNQPQHF. V and J are TRBV27 and TRBJ1-5; D not resolved. Trimming took off 5 bases at V and 4 bases at J, with 9 bases between the two ends. CDR1 and CDR2 from the germline V gene are MNHEY and SMNVEV (reference sequence). This CDR3 is 13 amino acids long.

V gene TRBV29-1 combines with J gene TRBJ2-1, with D unresolved. This CDR3 has 11 amino acids. Germline V CDR1 and CDR2: SQVTM, ANQGSEA. Trimming removed 6 bases at V and 8 bases at J, with 11 bases between. CDR3 DNA sequence: TGCAGCGTGGCTTCGGCGGATGAGCAGTTCTTC. This sequence encodes CSVASADEQFF.

This clonotype appeared a few times. This sequence may be a read error, since a much larger clone differs from it by one base. The chain carries TRBV12-3 or TRBV12-4 and TRBJ2-7, with 7 bases fitting TRBD1. The CDR3 sequence is 13 residues long. The CDR3 loop is CVSSKTGTHEQYF. In DNA, the CDR3 is TGTGTCAGCAGCAAGACAGGGACCCACGAGCAGTACTTC.

The sample holds a few counts of this clonotype. The chain joins TRBV10-3 to TRBJ2-1; TRBD2 matches 10 bases. The V segment lost 8 bases and the J segment 6 bases; nucleotides outside the gene matches: 13. Germline V CDR1 and CDR2: ENHRY, SYGVKD. This CDR3 has 16 residues. The chain's CDR3 is CAIGILLAGVLNEQFF. CDR3 nucleotides: TGTGCCATCGGTATTCTTCTAGCGGGAGTGCTCAATGAGCAGTTCTTC.

This clonotype was detected many times. The genes are TRBV27 and TRBJ2-2; no clear D. The CDR3 runs to 14 residues. The V gene's germline CDR1 is MNHEY and CDR2 SMNVEV (reference sequence). Trimming took off 3 bases at V and 6 bases at J, with 11 bases between the two ends. The CDR3 DNA reads as TGTGCCAGCAGTTTTAGGCAGGAGTCCGGGGAGCTGTTTTTT. It is translated as CASSFRQESGELFF.

CDR3 residues: CASSLAGTDEQYF. The CDR3 DNA reads TGTGCCAGCAGTTTAGCCGGGACGGATGAGCAGTACTTC. The chain has TRBV28 and TRBJ2-7; D tentatively reads TRBD1 or TRBD2 (5 bases each). The germline V and J ends were trimmed by 2 bases and 7 bases, with 12 bases remaining between them. The V gene's germline CDR1 is MDHEN and CDR2 SYDVKM. This CDR3 comprises 13 residues.

This clonotype was observed many times. An end of the junction differs from the germline gene, which may be a read error. This chain links TRBV7-7 with TRBJ2-5, with TRBD2 matching over 10 bases. The CDR3 spans 16 residues. CDR1 SSHAT and CDR2 FNYEAQ come from the germline V gene (reference sequence). CDR3 amino acids: CASSLASSGSSETQYF. CDR3 bases: TGTGCTAGCAGCTTAGCGTCTAGCGGGAGTTCCGAGACCCAGTACTTC.

The sample holds a few counts of this clonotype. The rearrangement links TRBV28 to TRBJ2-3; TRBD2 matches at 10 bases. V shed 7 bases and J 4 bases; nucleotides not matched to a gene: 17. Germline V gene lookup returns CDR1 MDHEN and CDR2 SYDVKM. CDR3 size: 18 residues. The CDR3 protein is CASTKKWASGRVPDTQYF. In DNA, the CDR3 is TGTGCCAGCACCAAAAAGTGGGCTAGCGGGAGAGTGCCAGATACGCAGTATTTT.

This clonotype has only a few counts. CDR3 sequence: CASSIATSGSQETQYF. CDR3 nucleotides: TGTGCCAGTAGTATCGCGACTAGCGGGAGCCAAGAGACCCAGTACTTC. V gene TRBV19 combines with J gene TRBJ2-5, with TRBD2 matching 12 bases. Germline CDR1 and CDR2: LNHDA and SQIVND (reference sequence). Losses at the gene ends were 3 bases for V and 1 base for J; bases not matched to a gene: 3. This CDR3 region has 16 residues.

The sample holds many counts of this clonotype. The V and J genes are TRBV3-1 and TRBJ1-6; 10 bases are shared with TRBD1. The CDR3 spans 15 residues. V shed 5 bases and J 4 bases; nucleotides not matched to a gene: 2. Germline CDR1 is LGHDT and CDR2 is YNNKEL (reference sequence). Here the CDR3 reads CASSGGQGYNSPLHF. In DNA form, the CDR3 reads TGTGCCAGCAGCGGGGGACAGGGGTATAATTCACCCCTCCACTTT.

The chain has TRBV6-5 and TRBJ2-7; 9 bases match TRBD1. This CDR3 is built from 17 residues. CDR1 is MNHEY, CDR2 SVGAGI, per germline. V was pared by 2 bases and J by 1 base, with 9 bases of the junction left unmatched. CDR3 bases: TGTGCCAGCAGTTACCCGTACCCCGGGACAGGGTCCTACGAGCAGTACTTC. This codes for CASSYPYPGTGSYEQYF.

The J gene is TRBJ2-7, the V gene TRBV24-1, with TRBD2 matching 14 bases. Unmatched junction bases numbered 5, after V lost 9 bases and J lost 5 bases. The CDR3 loop spans 14 amino acids. In germline, CDR1 is KGHDR, CDR2 SFDVKD. CDR3 loop: CATGGTSGSHEQYF. The CDR3 DNA is TGTGCCACCGGGGGGACTAGCGGGAGCCACGAGCAGTACTTC.

This clonotype came up many times. CDR3 nucleotides: TGTGCCAGCAGCTCGGGACTAACGCCCTACAATGAGCAGTTCTTC. Protein sequence: CASSSGLTPYNEQFF. The genes are TRBV7-9 and TRBJ2-1, with 7 positions matching TRBD2. The CDR3 contains 15 residues. Trimming cost V 4 bases and J 2 bases; bases outside gene matches: 5. Looked up from germline, CDR1 is SEHNR and CDR2 is FQNEAQ (reference sequence).

Many counts were recorded for this clonotype. This chain uses TRBV7-2 with TRBJ2-7; 9 nucleotides align to TRBD2. J gave up 4 bases and V 5 bases, and 3 bases lay outside the gene matches. The CDR3 length is 13 residues. Germline V gene lookup returns CDR1 SGHTA and CDR2 FQGNSA. The CDR3 DNA sequence: TGTGCCAGCAGCATTAGCGGGAGTTACGAGCAGTACTTC. This translates into CASSISGSYEQYF. The full variable domain, with the rest looked up from reference TRBV7-2 and TRBJ2-7, is GAGVSQSPSNKVTEKGKDVELRCDPISGHTALYWYRQSLGQGLEFLIYFQGNSAPDKSGLPSDRFSAERTGGSVSTLTIQRTQQEDSAVYLCASSISGSYEQYFGPGTRLTVT.

The V and J genes are TRBV30 and TRBJ2-3, with TRBD2 identical over 8 bases. CDR3 length equals 17 residues. V shed 0 bases and J 0 bases; nucleotides not matched to a gene: 8. Per germline, CDR1 GTSNPN and CDR2 SVGIG (reference sequence). Here the CDR3 DNA reads TGTGCCTGGAGTGTACTAGGACTAGCAGCAAGCACAGATACGCAGTATTTT. Its translation: CAWSVLGLAASTDTQYF.

The chain has TRBV7-9 and TRBJ2-2; 10 bases match TRBD2. V trimming: 2 bases; J trimming: 3 bases; junction bases outside the gene matches: 3. Looked up from germline, CDR1 is SEHNR and CDR2 is FQNEAQ (reference sequence). This CDR3 contains 16 residues. The CDR3 nucleotides are TGTGCCAGCAGCTTAAGCGGGAGGGCGCACACCGGGGAGCTGTTTTTT. Encoded protein: CASSLSGRAHTGELFF.

This clonotype has a count of ten or more. The CDR3 nucleotides are TGTGCCTGGAGTGTTCGGGGTCTCTACGAGCAGTACTTC. This encodes CAWSVRGLYEQYF. The V call is TRBV30, the J call TRBJ2-7; D may be TRBD2 (5 bases). This CDR3 has 13 residues. V gave up 0 bases and J gave up 3 bases, with 9 bases separating them. Germline CDR1 GTSNPN, CDR2 SVGIG (reference sequence).

This clonotype was observed at least ten times. V and J are TRBV4-1 and TRBJ1-1; no definite D call. The V and J ends lost 3 bases and 3 bases respectively, with 11 bases between them. The germline V gene has CDR1 MGHRA and CDR2 YSYEKL. The CDR3 is made up of 14 amino acids. The CDR3 region has the DNA TGCGCCAGCAGCCAGGGCCGGGGAGACACTGAAGCTTTCTTT. It codes for CASSQGRGDTEAFF.

This clonotype has ten or more counts. This chain links TRBV11-2 with TRBJ1-5; no definite D call. Trimming shortened V by 2 bases and J by 6 bases, and 8 bases separated the two germline ends. The CDR3 spans 13 residues. Germline V lookup: CDR1 SGHAT, CDR2 FQNNGV. The CDR3 reads CASSLRDGQPQHF. The CDR3 coding sequence is TGTGCCAGCAGCTTACGAGATGGTCAGCCCCAGCATTTT.

Note on this clonotype: A read error may produce the germline difference seen at one junction end. The V call is TRBV20-1, the J call TRBJ1-2; 9 nucleotides align to TRBD1. The CDR3 sequence is 15 residues long. Germline values: CDR1 DFQATT, CDR2 SNEGSKA (reference sequence). The CDR3 nucleotides read TGTAGTGCTAGAGATCAGACAGGGGGTAACTATGGCTACACCTTC. This codes for CSARDQTGGNYGYTF.

The sample holds many counts of this clonotype. The CDR3 region is CASSQDLAGIYNEQFF. CDR3 bases: TGTGCCAGCAGCCAAGACCTAGCGGGGATCTACAATGAGCAGTTCTTC. This chain links TRBV3-1 with TRBJ2-1; 9 bases are a match to TRBD2. This CDR3 has 16 amino acids. Germline CDR1 and CDR2: LGHDT and YNNKEL (reference sequence). V gave up 0 bases and J gave up 3 bases; unmatched junction bases: 3.

The gene calls are TRBV6-5 and TRBJ2-4, with TRBD1 as a possible D gene (6 bases). Germline V gene data show CDR1 as MNHEY and CDR2 as SVGAGI. CDR3 length: 15 amino acids. Trimming stripped 2 bases from V and 1 base from J, with 9 bases between. CDR3 in DNA: TGTGCCAGCAGTTACGAACAGGGTGCCAAAAACATTCAGTACTTC. This gives the protein CASSYEQGAKNIQYF.

The chain uses TRBV19 and TRBJ2-1, with 7 bases fitting TRBD2. After removal of 3 bases from V and 1 base from J, the junction contained 3 bases not matched to a gene. CDR1 and CDR2 (germline): LNHDA, SQIVND (reference sequence). The CDR3 has 15 residues. DNA of the CDR3: TGTGCCAGTAGTATTCTCGGGGGGTCCTACAATGAGCAGTTCTTC. It is translated as CASSILGGSYNEQFF.

The chain has TRBV12-3 or TRBV12-4 and TRBJ1-1; D is possibly TRBD1 (6 bases). CDR3 length: 15 amino acids. The V end was cut by 5 bases, the J end by 5 bases, with 18 bases between. CDR3 protein: CASSLRVAGETEAFF. CDR3 DNA sequence: TGTGCCAGCAGTCTAAGGGTGGCAGGGGAAACTGAAGCTTTCTTT.

The chain uses TRBV7-2 and TRBJ2-2, with 7 bases matching TRBD1. V dropped 2 bases and J dropped 11; count of bases not matched to a gene: 5. This CDR3 comprises 13 residues. Germline values: CDR1 SGHTA, CDR2 FQGNSA. The CDR3, as DNA: TGTGCCAGCAGCTTAAAAGGGGGCCTCGAGCTGTTTTTT. Translated: CASSLKGGLELFF.

The chain recombines TRBV12-3 or TRBV12-4 with TRBJ2-1, with no clear D. This CDR3 spans 14 amino acids. V was shortened by 1 base and J by 9 bases, with 13 bases between the two germline ends. This CDR3 reads CASSLGERASEQFF. The CDR3 nucleotides read TGTGCCAGCAGTTTAGGAGAACGAGCGAGTGAGCAGTTCTTC.